The source of this T cell receptor beta chain is a study of tumor and adjacent non-tumor tissue in lung cancer. Findings and limits, study-wide: Patients with more diverse tumor TCRs had worse survival.

The CDR3 length is 11 residues. Germline-derived CDR1 and CDR2 are SEHNR and FQNEAQ (reference sequence). The template was RNA from unsorted bulk tissue. TCRbeta libraries were built with three rounds of nested PCR, modified from ARM-PCR. TCRdb re-derived calls from the multiplex PCR reads in MiXCR, one entry per CDR3 protein. The sample records about 93,000 distinct CDR3 sequences, 67% being singletons. As regards this clonotype: The antigen is not known. At one boundary the junction diverges from the germline segment, which might be a read error.

The receptor comes from a man in his 60s with non-small cell lung cancer. The sequenced sample was lung tumor tissue. The J gene is TRBJ2-1, the V gene TRBV7-9; D gene unclear. Here the CDR3 DNA reads TGTGCCAGCAGCTTAGACAATGAGCAGATCTTC. Protein sequence: CASSLDNEQIF. Supplemented by reference TRBV7-9 and TRBJ2-1, the full variable domain reads DTGVSQNPRHKITKRGQNVTFRCDPISEHNRLYWYRQTLGQGPEFLTYFQNEAQLEKSRLLSDRFSAERPKGSFSTLEIQRTEQGDSAMYLCASSLDNEQIFGPGTRLTVL.